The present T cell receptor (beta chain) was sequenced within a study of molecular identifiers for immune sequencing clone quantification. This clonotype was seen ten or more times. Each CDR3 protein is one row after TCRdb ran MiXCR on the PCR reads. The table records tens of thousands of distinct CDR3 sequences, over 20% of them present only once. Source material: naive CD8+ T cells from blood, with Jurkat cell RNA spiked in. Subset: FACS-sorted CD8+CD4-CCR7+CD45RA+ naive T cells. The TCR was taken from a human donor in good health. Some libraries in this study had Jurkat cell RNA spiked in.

This CDR3 is CASSPVSELAKNIQYF. The CDR3 DNA reads as TGTGCCAGCAGCCCCGTCTCGGAACTAGCCAAAAACATTCAGTACTTC. This rearrangement joins TRBV7-8 to TRBJ2-4; no firm D call. The CDR3 covers 16 residues. V lost 5 bases and J lost 0, with 14 bases in between. Per germline, CDR1 SGHVS and CDR2 FQNEAQ.